Each of the 25 T cell receptor beta chains below was sequenced from the same sample in a study of Graves' ophthalmopathy and Graves' hyperthyroidism. Researchers took RNA transcripts and amplified TCR beta CDR3 regions from them. The library came from an HTBI-primed first-round RT-PCR and a second-round multiplex PCR. TCRdb re-called the multiplex PCR reads with MiXCR, one entry per CDR3 protein. The sample contains about 740,000 distinct CDR3 sequences, approximately 40% of which appear only once. The sequenced sample consisted of peripheral blood. The receptors stem from an adult man with Graves' ophthalmopathy.

This clonotype was observed at least ten times. CDR3 sequence: CASSLVSGSGNTIYF. DNA of the CDR3: TGTGCCAGCAGCTTAGTTAGTGGCTCTGGAAACACCATATATTTT. The chain links TRBV7-9 to TRBJ1-3, with D unclear. V lost 1 base, J lost 0 bases, and 7 bases lay in between. Germline V gene lookup returns CDR1 SEHNR and CDR2 FQNEAQ (reference sequence). The CDR3 sequence is 15 residues long. The entire variable domain, with the rest obtained from reference TRBV7-9 and TRBJ1-3, is as follows: DTGVSQNPRHKITKRGQNVTFRCDPISEHNRLYWYRQTLGQGPEFLTYFQNEAQLEKSRLLSDRFSAERPKGSFSTLEIQRTEQGDSAMYLCASSLVSGSGNTIYFGEGSWLTVV.

The chain employs TRBV10-3 and TRBJ2-2; either TRBD1 or TRBD2 may supply D (5 bases each). Germline V lookup: CDR1 ENHRY, CDR2 SYGVKD. The CDR3 loop spans 16 amino acids. V lost 0 bases and J lost 5, with 13 bases in between. CDR3 protein: CAISESQWGFTGELFF. Written as DNA, the CDR3 is TGTGCCATCAGTGAGTCGCAATGGGGGTTTACCGGGGAGCTGTTTTTT.

The V call is TRBV10-3, the J call TRBJ2-5, with D perhaps TRBD2 (6 bases). V was shortened by 10 bases and J by 4 bases, with 10 bases between the two germline ends. This CDR3 is built from 11 residues. CDR1 ENHRY and CDR2 SYGVKD come from the germline V gene. The CDR3 sequence: CATWGVETQYF. The CDR3 DNA follows: TGTGCCACCTGGGGGGTAGAGACCCAGTACTTC.

This clonotype was picked up one time. The chain combines TRBV2 with TRBJ1-2; 7 bases match TRBD1. Germline V CDR1 and CDR2: SNHLY, FYNNEI. V shed 7 bases and J 5 bases; nucleotides not matched to a gene: 16. The CDR3 covers 16 residues. The CDR3 sequence is CASTITPDRRGYGYTF. The CDR3 nucleotides read TGTGCCAGCACCATTACCCCGGACAGGAGAGGATATGGCTACACCTTC. Drawing the rest from reference TRBV2 and TRBJ1-2, the complete variable domain is EPEVTQTPSHQVTQMGQEVILRCVPISNHLYFYWYRQILGQKVEFLVSFYNNEISEKSEIFDDQFSVERPDGSNFTLKIRSTKLEDSAMYFCASTITPDRRGYGYTFGSGTRLTVV.

The V gene is TRBV13, the J gene TRBJ2-2; D is undetermined. Trimming stripped 6 bases from V and 4 bases from J, with 15 bases between. The CDR3 totals 15 residues. Germline V gene sequence: CDR1 PRHDT, CDR2 FYEKMQ (reference sequence). Written as DNA, the CDR3 is TGTGCCAGCAGTCGTCCTGGGATTTCCACCGGGGAGCTGTTTTTT. Its translation is CASSRPGISTGELFF.

This clonotype was picked up many times. V is TRBV2 and J is TRBJ2-7, with 11 nucleotides matching TRBD2. CDR3 length equals 15 residues. The V segment lost 6 bases and the J segment 7 bases; nucleotides outside the gene matches: 11. Per the germline V gene, CDR1 is SNHLY and CDR2 is FYNNEI. The chain's CDR3 is CASSAGTSGTGEQYF. The CDR3 nucleotides read TGTGCCAGCAGCGCTGGGACTAGCGGAACAGGAGAGCAGTACTTC.

Notes on this clonotype: This may come from a read error, since a much larger clone is one base off. V and J are TRBV19 and TRBJ1-1; the D gene is possibly TRBD1 (6 bases). This CDR3 contains 14 residues. CDR1 and CDR2 (germline): LNHDA, SQIVND (reference sequence). The V end lost 8 bases, the J end lost 1 base, and 14 bases lay between the germline ends. The CDR3 sequence is CASARGQTNTEAFF. DNA of the CDR3: TGTGCCAGTGCCCGGGGACAAACGAACACTGAAGCTTTCTTT.

This clonotype has a handful of counts. This chain connects TRBV4-1 to TRBJ2-7; TRBD1 agrees at 7 bases. After removal of 3 bases from V and 0 bases from J, the junction contained 2 bases not matched to a gene. Germline V gene sequence: CDR1 MGHRA, CDR2 YSYEKL. The CDR3 runs to 14 residues. The CDR3 nucleotides read TGCGCCAGCAGCCAGGGACAGAGCTCCTACGAGCAGTACTTC. Its translation: CASSQGQSSYEQYF.

This clonotype appeared many times. The CDR3 here is CASSGTVSNEKLFF. The CDR3 DNA reads as TGTGCCAGCAGCGGGACAGTTTCTAATGAAAAACTGTTTTTT. V usage is TRBV7-9 and J usage is TRBJ1-4, with 7 bases aligning to TRBD1. From germline, CDR1 is SEHNR and CDR2 FQNEAQ (reference sequence). The CDR3 is 14 amino acids. V shed 5 bases and J 3 bases; nucleotides not matched to a gene: 3.

This CDR3 reads CATSRGQGWRGYTF. CDR3 DNA sequence: TGTGCCACCAGCAGAGGACAGGGGTGGCGTGGCTACACCTTC. The chain employs TRBV15 and TRBJ1-2, with 8 bases that match TRBD1. V dropped 1 base and J dropped 7; count of bases not matched to a gene: 5. CDR1 LNHNV and CDR2 YYDKDF come from the germline V gene (reference sequence). This CDR3 spans 14 amino acids. The variable domain in full, completed from reference TRBV15 and TRBJ1-2, reads DAMVIQNPRYQVTQFGKPVTLSCSQTLNHNVMYWYQQKSSQAPKLLFHYYDKDFNNEADTPDNFQSRRPNTSFCFLDIRSPGLGDTAMYLCATSRGQGWRGYTFGSGTRLTVV.

The sample holds one count of this clonotype. This chain uses TRBV7-7 with TRBJ2-7, with 8 bases matching TRBD2. The CDR3 extends over 14 amino acids. Germline V gene data show CDR1 as SSHAT and CDR2 as FNYEAQ (reference sequence). The V segment lost 2 bases and the J segment 5 bases; nucleotides outside the gene matches: 5. CDR3 residues: CASSLTRTSHEQYF. The CDR3 coding sequence is TGTGCCAGCAGCTTAACCCGGACTAGCCACGAGCAGTACTTC. Combining the CDR3 with reference TRBV7-7 and TRBJ2-7 gives the whole variable domain GAGVSQSPRYKVTKRGQDVTLRCDPISSHATLYWYQQALGQGPEFLTYFNYEAQPDKSGLPSDRFSAERPEGSISTLTIQRTEQRDSAMYRCASSLTRTSHEQYFGPGTRLTVT.

This clonotype showed up many times. The chain carries TRBV29-1 and TRBJ2-5; TRBD2 is a possible D gene (5 bases). Per the germline V gene, CDR1 is SQVTM and CDR2 is ANQGSEA. Trimming left V 8 bases short and J 2 bases short, with 12 bases between. The length of the CDR3 is 12 residues. CDR3 protein: CSIKPGQETQYF. CDR3 nucleotide sequence: TGCAGCATAAAACCGGGACAAGAGACCCAGTACTTC.

The count of this clonotype is one. The J gene is TRBJ2-7, the V gene TRBV10-3; 11 nucleotides match TRBD1. J gave up 3 bases and V 4 bases, and 5 bases lay outside the gene matches. Germline V gene sequence: CDR1 ENHRY, CDR2 SYGVKD. The CDR3 runs to 15 residues. CDR3 bases: TGTGCCATCAGTGCCCCCGGGACAGGGGGCTACGAGCAGTACTTC. Protein product: CAISAPGTGGYEQYF.

There are a few counts of this clonotype. The junction departs from the called germline gene at one end, perhaps through a read error. The chain has TRBV10-3 and TRBJ1-6, with 7 bases aligning to TRBD1. The germline V gene encodes CDR1 ENHRY and CDR2 SYGVKD. The CDR3 loop spans 15 amino acids. The CDR3 coding sequence is TGTGCCAGCAGTGAACCCGGGACAGATAATTCACCCCTCCACTTT. Translating gives CASSEPGTDNSPLHF.

The chain has TRBV29-1 and TRBJ2-5; 7 bases are a match to TRBD2. Trimming took 1 base from V and 0 from J; bases not matched to a gene: 5. Per germline, CDR1 SQVTM and CDR2 ANQGSEA. The CDR3 runs 15 residues. The chain's CDR3 is CSVEGEGRDQETQYF. The CDR3 nucleotides are TGCAGCGTTGAAGGGGAGGGCAGGGACCAAGAGACCCAGTACTTC. Full variable domain (rest looked up from reference TRBV29-1 and TRBJ2-5): SAVISQKPSRDICQRGTSLTIQCQVDSQVTMMFWYRQQPGQSLTLIATANQGSEATYESGFVIDKFPISRPNLTFSTLTVSNMSPEDSSIYLCSVEGEGRDQETQYFGPGTRLLVL.

To note about this clonotype: An end of the junction does not agree with germline; a read error may underlie this. The rearrangement uses TRBV4-2 and TRBJ2-5, with D possibly being TRBD1 (5 bases). The CDR3 totals 13 residues. The germline CDR1 and CDR2 sequences are LGHNA and YNFKEQ. CDR3: CASSRTQQEAQYF. The CDR3 DNA reads TGTGCCAGCAGTCGGACACAACAAGAGGCCCAGTACTTC.

The genes are TRBV19 and TRBJ1-6, with D possibly being TRBD1 (6 bases). The CDR3 is 13 amino acids. Trimming cost V 5 bases and J 10 bases, with 12 bases left between them. Germline V lookup: CDR1 LNHDA, CDR2 SQIVND (reference sequence). CDR3 DNA: TGTGCCAGTAGTCCGGAACAGGGCTCACCCCTCCACTTT. Protein product: CASSPEQGSPLHF.

The rearrangement joins TRBV2 to TRBJ2-6; D uncertain. CDR1 is SNHLY and CDR2 is FYNNEI in the germline V gene. The CDR3 is 16 amino acids. With 1 base removed from V and 0 bases from J, the gap between germline ends came to 7 bases. CDR3 loop: CASSEGHLSGANVLTF. The DNA of the CDR3 is TGTGCCAGCAGTGAAGGACACCTCTCTGGGGCCAACGTCCTGACTTTC.

Ten or more counts support this clonotype. The chain is built from TRBV20-1 and TRBJ1-2; 8 bases agree with TRBD1. The CDR3 length is 13 residues. CDR1 DFQATT and CDR2 SNEGSKA come from the germline V gene (reference sequence). CDR3 sequence (DNA): TGCGGGGGCAGGGGGCGCTTAGGCTATGGCTACACCTTC. The encoded protein is CGGRGRLGYGYTF.

In its sample, this clonotype was seen a few times. This chain uses TRBV20-1 with TRBJ2-2; 10 nucleotides align to TRBD2. From germline, CDR1 is DFQATT and CDR2 SNEGSKA (reference sequence). V dropped 3 bases and J dropped 5; count of bases not matched to a gene: 9. The CDR3 has 16 amino acids. CDR3 residues: CSASNRASGSTGELFF. The DNA of the CDR3 is TGCAGTGCTAGCAATCGGGCTAGCGGGAGTACCGGGGAGCTGTTTTTT.

V and J are TRBV7-9 and TRBJ1-6; possibly TRBD1 for D (5 bases). CDR3 length: 20 amino acids. V was pared by 4 bases and J by 0 bases, with 22 bases between. Germline CDR1 reads SEHNR; CDR2 reads FQNEAQ (reference sequence). In DNA form, the CDR3 reads TGTGCCAGCAGCTCCAGTCGGGGCTCATTGTCTAGCTCCTATAATTCACCCCTCCACTTT. Encoded protein: CASSSSRGSLSSSYNSPLHF.

This clonotype was recorded many times. The CDR3 nucleotides are TGCGCCAGCAGCCCTCAGGGAGGCACTGAAGCTTTCTTT. It codes for CASSPQGGTEAFF. This chain connects TRBV5-1 to TRBJ1-1; a weak D match, TRBD1 (5 bases). V gave up 4 bases and J gave up 4 bases, with 11 bases separating them. CDR1 and CDR2 (germline): SGHRS, YFSETQ. The CDR3 consists of 13 residues.

CDR3 sequence (DNA): TGTGCCAGCACCCAACTCCTGGGCACTGAAGCTTTCTTT. Protein: CASTQLLGTEAFF. The chain has TRBV7-9 and TRBJ1-1, with D unclear. This CDR3 comprises 13 residues. V lost 7 bases, J lost 4 bases, and 13 bases lay in between. Per the germline V gene, CDR1 is SEHNR and CDR2 is FQNEAQ (reference sequence).

This sequence joins TRBV19 and TRBJ1-5; D remains unclear. Trimming removed 6 bases from V and 5 bases from J, with 17 bases in between. CDR1 LNHDA and CDR2 SQIVND come from the germline V gene (reference sequence). This CDR3 has 15 amino acids. This CDR3 is CASRCTPGFDQPQHF. The DNA of the CDR3 is TGTGCCAGTAGGTGTACACCGGGTTTCGATCAGCCCCAGCATTTT.

The count of this clonotype is one. The CDR3: CSVARGVANTEAFF. Written as DNA, the CDR3 is TGCAGCGTCGCTAGGGGAGTTGCGAACACTGAAGCTTTCTTT. The V gene is TRBV29-1, the J gene TRBJ1-1, with a possible D match to TRBD1 (5 bases). Germline assignment: CDR1 SQVTM and CDR2 ANQGSEA. Trimming removed 6 bases at V and 1 base at J, with 15 bases between. The CDR3 contains 14 residues.